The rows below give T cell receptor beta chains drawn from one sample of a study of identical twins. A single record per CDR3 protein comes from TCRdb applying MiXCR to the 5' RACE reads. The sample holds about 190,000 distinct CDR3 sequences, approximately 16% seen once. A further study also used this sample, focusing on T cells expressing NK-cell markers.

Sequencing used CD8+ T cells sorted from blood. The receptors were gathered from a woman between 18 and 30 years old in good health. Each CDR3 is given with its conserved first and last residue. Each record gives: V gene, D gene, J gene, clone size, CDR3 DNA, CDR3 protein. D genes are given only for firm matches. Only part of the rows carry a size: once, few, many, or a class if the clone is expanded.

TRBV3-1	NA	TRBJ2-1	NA	TGTGCCAGCAGCCATGACAAGGGAATATACAATGAGCAGTTCTTC	CASSHDKGIYNEQFF
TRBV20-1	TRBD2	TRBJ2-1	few	TGCAGTTATCAACGACTAGCGGGAGGGCCTGATGAGCAGTTCTTC	CSYQRLAGGPDEQFF
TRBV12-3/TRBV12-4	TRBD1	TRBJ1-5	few	TGTGCCAGCAGTCTAGGGACAGGGACTCAGCCCCAGCATTTT	CASSLGTGTQPQHF
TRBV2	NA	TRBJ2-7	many	TGTGCCAGCGTCAAACAGGGAGTATTACCCGGCGAGCAGTACTTC	CASVKQGVLPGEQYF
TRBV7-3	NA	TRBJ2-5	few	TGTGCCAGGGGGCTAGGGGAGACCCAGTACTTC	CARGLGETQYF
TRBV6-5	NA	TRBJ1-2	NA	TGTGCCAGCAGTTACTCCCCCCCTTTCTATGGCTACACCTTC	CASSYSPPFYGYTF
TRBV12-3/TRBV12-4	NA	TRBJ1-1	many	TGTGCCAGCAGTTTATTGGACATCTACACTGAAGCTTTCTTT	CASSLLDIYTEAFF
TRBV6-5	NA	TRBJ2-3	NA	TGTGCCAGCAGTTACTCGAGTAACCTGGATACGCAGTATTTT	CASSYSSNLDTQYF
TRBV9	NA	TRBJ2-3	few	TGTGCCAGCAGCGTAGGTGGCACCTACACAGATACGCAGTATTTT	CASSVGGTYTDTQYF
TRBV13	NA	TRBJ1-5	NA	TGTGCCAGCAGCTATCAGGGGAATCAGCCCCAGCATTTT	CASSYQGNQPQHF